A selection of T cell receptor beta chains follows, all from one sample in a study of tissue T cells after allogeneic stem cell transplantation. Clones were read by immunoSEQ multiplex PCR, and TCRdb kept only the in-frame ones, dropping some. The profile covers several thousand clones, with approximately 74% appearing a single time and approximately 5% taken by the ten largest. The starting material was left colon tissue, obtained at autopsy. The receptors were gathered from a male patient over 55 with steroid-refractory graft-versus-host disease after an allogeneic stem cell transplant. Some T cells may arise from the graft donor. Each CDR3 is given with its conserved first and last residue. D genes are given only for firm matches. The size field is filled for only some rows; it gives once, few, many or a size class.

j_call v_call d_call clone_size cdr3_nt cdr3_aa
TRBJ1-1 TRBV5-1 NA NA TGCGCCAGCAGCTCGGGGAGGGCCAACGCAACTTTCTTT CASSSGRANATFF
TRBJ1-1 TRBV6-6 TRBD1 few TGTGCCAGCAGTAACACGGGACAGAGGAACACTGAAGCTTTCTTT CASSNTGQRNTEAFF
TRBJ2-7 TRBV28 TRBD1 once TGTGCCAGCAGAACGGGACAGTACGAGCAGTACTTC CASRTGQYEQYF
TRBJ1-2 TRBV3-1/TRBV3-2 NA NA TGTGCCAGCAGCCAAGGAGGCCCAGCCGGCTACACCTTC CASSQGGPAGYTF
TRBJ2-5 TRBV5-1 NA NA TGCGCCAGCAGCTTGGTTGACAGTCAAGAGACCCAGTACTTC CASSLVDSQETQYF
TRBJ2-7 TRBV9 NA NA TGTGCCAGCAGCGGACTGGTGGTCGACGAGCAGTACTTC CASSGLVVDEQYF
TRBJ1-1 TRBV11-3 NA NA TGTGCCAGCAGCTTAGGGGAAAACACTGAAGCTTTCTTT CASSLGENTEAFF
TRBJ1-5 TRBV12-3/TRBV12-4 NA NA TGTGCCAGCAGGAATAGCAATCAGCCCCAGCATTTT CASRNSNQPQHF
TRBJ2-2 TRBV5-1 NA NA TGCGCCAGCAGCTTGGCGGCAGAGACTAGGGAGCTGTTTTTT CASSLAAETRELFF
TRBJ1-2 TRBV12-3/TRBV12-4 NA NA TGTGCCAGCAGTTTCTCACGCCACTATGGCTACACCTTC CASSFSRHYGYTF
TRBJ1-1 TRBV3-1/TRBV3-2 TRBD1 NA TGTGCCAGCAGCCGACAGGGCTCTGAAGCTTTCTTT CASSRQGSEAFF
TRBJ1-1 TRBV7-8 NA NA TGTGCCAGCAGCTTACGCGGGGGAATGAACACTGAAGCTTTCTTT CASSLRGGMNTEAFF
TRBJ1-2 TRBV4-1 NA NA TGCGCCAGCAGCCAAGGGCAGGGTGACTCTAACTATGGCTACACCTTC CASSQGQGDSNYGYTF
TRBJ1-6 TRBV11-3 NA NA TGTGCCAGCAGCCCACTAATCACAGAGAATTCACCCCTCCACTTT CASSPLITENSPLHF
TRBJ2-7 TRBV28 NA NA TGTGCCAGCAGCGTTTCCCGGGGGACGTCGGGGAGTGCACTGGTCGAGCAGTACTTC CASSVSRGTSGSALVEQYF
TRBJ1-2 TRBV28 TRBD1 NA TGTGCCAGCAGTCCTCGGGACAGGCCTCTCCTCTATGGCTACACCTTC CASSPRDRPLLYGYTF
TRBJ1-1 TRBV19 NA NA TGTGCCAGTAGTATAGGCTTACTGAACACTGAAGCTTTCTTT CASSIGLLNTEAFF
TRBJ2-3 TRBV4-3 TRBD2 NA TGCGCCAGCAGCCCACTAGCGGGGGCACGGGATACGCAGTATTTT CASSPLAGARDTQYF
TRBJ2-3 TRBV19 NA NA TGTGCCAGTAGTGGGGATTATTCGGCCGGTTCAGATACGCAGTATTTT CASSGDYSAGSDTQYF
TRBJ2-7 TRBV24-1 TRBD1 NA TGTGCCACCAGTGAACAGGGACAGGGCTACGAGCAGTACTTC CATSEQGQGYEQYF
TRBJ2-3 TRBV6-5 NA NA TGTGCCAGCAGTCAATACTCAGGACGCACAGATACGCAGTATTTT CASSQYSGRTDTQYF
TRBJ2-5 TRBV7-2 TRBD1 NA TGTGCCAGCAGCGTGACAGGGGCCCAAGAGACCCAGTACTTC CASSVTGAQETQYF
TRBJ2-5 TRBV5-1 NA NA TGCGCCAGCCAGAGGAATTGGGCCCCACTCCGGGAGACCCAGTACTTC CASQRNWAPLRETQYF
TRBJ2-7 TRBV12-3/TRBV12-4 NA NA TGTGCCAGCAGTTTGTACGACGAGCAGTACTTC CASSLYDEQYF
TRBJ2-5 TRBV2 NA NA TGTGCCAGCAGTGAGGGCAGGCCCCAAGAGACCCAGTACTTC CASSEGRPQETQYF
TRBJ2-3 TRBV27 NA NA TGTGCCAGCAGTTCCCCGACAGCCACAGATACGCAGTATTTT CASSSPTATDTQYF
TRBJ2-1 TRBV11-3 TRBD2 NA TGTGCCAGCAGCTTAGCCGGGACTAGCGGGGGGACCCTAAACAATGAGCAGTTCTTC CASSLAGTSGGTLNNEQFF
TRBJ2-1 TRBV2 NA NA TGTGCCACCCTAGGGGTCCTGGTCGATGAGCAGTTCTTC CATLGVLVDEQFF
TRBJ2-1 TRBV3-1/TRBV3-2 NA NA TGTGCCAGCAGCCAAGATCCCGTCTACAATGAGCAGTTCTTC CASSQDPVYNEQFF
TRBJ1-1 TRBV7-2 TRBD1 NA TGTGCCAGCAGCTCAACAGGGGGCTCGAACACTGAAGCTTTCTTT CASSSTGGSNTEAFF
TRBJ1-6 TRBV19 TRBD1 NA TGTGCCAGTAGTGTTCTCCCCGGACAGGGGAATTCACCCCTCCACTTT CASSVLPGQGNSPLHF
TRBJ2-2 TRBV7-8 TRBD1 NA TGTGCCAGCAGAACACAGGGGTCGGGCACCGGGGAGCTGTTTTTT CASRTQGSGTGELFF
TRBJ2-3 TRBV27 TRBD1 NA TGTGCCACTCAGACAGGGAGCACAGATACGCAGTATTTT CATQTGSTDTQYF
TRBJ1-1 TRBV7-7 NA NA TGTGCTAGCAGCCAAGACATGAACACTGAAGCTTTCTTT CASSQDMNTEAFF
TRBJ2-5 TRBV6-5 NA NA TGTGCCAGCACATCTGGGGGCGGCCAAGAGACCCAGTACTTC CASTSGGGQETQYF
TRBJ2-3 TRBV4-3 NA NA TGCGCCAGCAGACAAGATAGGGGAAGGCTCCCGGCCGATACGCAGTATTTT CASRQDRGRLPADTQYF
TRBJ1-2 TRBV6-5 NA NA TGTGCCAGCAGTACGCTGCGGGTGGAAAGCGATGGCTACACCTTC CASSTLRVESDGYTF
TRBJ1-4 TRBV28 TRBD1 few TGTGCCAGCAGTTTAACAGGGGATTTCGAAAAACTGTTTTTT CASSLTGDFEKLFF